The 18 T cell receptor beta chains listed next were all sequenced from one sample in a study of blood T cell repertoires in COVID-19. This table comes from immunoSEQ multiplex PCR, and its TCRdb copy is limited to in-frame clones, with some not included. Among 150,000 to 200,000 clones listed, more than 75% were seen once. The specimen was peripheral blood. The receptors come from a human donor in a cohort sampled during active COVID-19.

The chain uses TRBV28 and TRBJ2-7, with D perhaps TRBD2 (5 bases). There are 14 residues in the CDR3. CDR1 is MDHEN and CDR2 is SYDVKM in the germline V gene. Trimming shortened V by 7 bases and J by 2 bases, and 15 bases separated the two germline ends. CDR3 nucleotide sequence: TGTGCCAGCACCGGGAAACCTTGGGCCTACGAGCAGTACTTC. Its protein is CASTGKPWAYEQYF.

The V call is TRBV3-1 (or the pseudogene TRBV3-2), the J call TRBJ2-5, with 9 bases fitting TRBD2. The junction had 6 bases not matched to a gene; V was cut back by 2 bases and J by 2 bases. CDR3 length: 16 amino acids. The germline V gene encodes CDR1 LGHDT and CDR2 YNNKEL (reference sequence). CDR3 coding DNA: TGTGCCAGCAGCCAATTCGCTAGCGGGGAACAAGAGACCCAGTACTTC. Residues: CASSQFASGEQETQYF.

This rearrangement joins TRBV11-2 to TRBJ2-4, with D unresolved. Germline CDR1 reads SGHAT; CDR2 reads FQNNGV. CDR3 length: 13 amino acids. V lost 1 base and J lost 10, with 11 bases in between. CDR3 in amino acids: CASSLGESNIQYF. CDR3 in DNA: TGTGCCAGCAGCTTAGGAGAGTCTAATATTCAGTACTTC.

The rearrangement uses TRBV4-1 and TRBJ2-1; D call uncertain. V was cut by 0 bases and J by 9 bases, with 12 bases left in between. Germline CDR1 reads MGHRA; CDR2 reads YSYEKL. The CDR3 is made up of 14 amino acids. The CDR3, as DNA: TGCGCCAGCAGCCAAGATGCTAGTAACCTTGAGCAGTTCTTC. Translation gives CASSQDASNLEQFF.

The chain employs TRBV21-1 and TRBJ2-7; the table names TRBD1, a call not compared with the DNA. TRBV21-1 corresponds to a pseudogene. CDR3 length: 14 amino acids. CDR3 in amino acids: CASTRGQGPYEQYF. Here the CDR3 DNA reads TGTGCCAGCACCAGGGGGCAGGGGCCCTACGAGCAGTACTTC.

The chain links TRBV19 to TRBJ1-6; D is ambiguous. Germline V gives CDR1 LNHDA, CDR2 SQIVND (reference sequence). The CDR3 length is 15 residues. The ends were cut back, 0 bases at V and 5 bases at J, with 8 bases in the middle. The CDR3 DNA reads TGTGCCAGTAGTATAGATCCGGGGAATAATTCACCCCTCCACTTT. It specifies CASSIDPGNNSPLHF. Using reference TRBV19 and TRBJ1-6 for the parts outside the CDR3, the full variable domain is DGGITQSPKYLFRKEGQNVTLSCEQNLNHDAMYWYRQDPGQGLRLIYYSQIVNDFQKGDIAEGYSVSREKKESFPLTVTSAQKNPTAFYLCASSIDPGNNSPLHFGNGTRLTVT.

V is TRBV29-1 and J is TRBJ1-4, with D perhaps TRBD1 (6 bases). Trimming took 6 bases from V and 7 from J, leaving 15 bases between them. The CDR3 consists of 13 residues. Per the germline V gene, CDR1 is SQVTM and CDR2 is ANQGSEA. CDR3 DNA sequence: TGCAGCGTGATCCGACAGGTCGGTGAAAAACTGTTTTTT. It yields the protein CSVIRQVGEKLFF.

This clone has only one observation. This chain joins TRBV5-1 and TRBJ1-4; a weak D match, TRBD1 (5 bases). V gave up 2 bases and J gave up 5 bases, with 7 bases separating them. Germline CDR1 and CDR2: SGHRS and YFSETQ. This CDR3 region has 13 residues. The CDR3 coding sequence is TGCGCCAGCAGCTTTGCAGGGAATGAAAAACTGTTTTTT. This gives the protein CASSFAGNEKLFF.

The chain's CDR3 is CASSGGWTGTLSYNEQFF. CDR3 coding DNA: TGTGCCAGCAGCGGAGGGTGGACAGGGACCCTCTCCTACAATGAGCAGTTCTTC. The chain combines TRBV9 with TRBJ2-1, with 8 nucleotides matching TRBD1. The CDR3 runs to 18 residues. With 3 bases clipped from V and 0 bases from J, the junction kept 11 bases outside the gene matches. Germline V gives CDR1 SGDLS, CDR2 YYNGEE.

The rearrangement joins TRBV19 to TRBJ2-6; 8 bases agree with TRBD1. Looked up from germline, CDR1 is LNHDA and CDR2 is SQIVND (reference sequence). The CDR3 spans 17 residues. V trimming: 6 bases; J trimming: 0 bases; junction bases outside the gene matches: 7. CDR3 in amino acids: CASRGQGPLSGANVLTF. In nucleotides, the CDR3 is TGTGCCAGTAGAGGACAGGGTCCGCTCTCTGGGGCCAACGTCCTGACTTTC.

Here the CDR3 reads CASSLGGGTYNEQFF. The CDR3 DNA reads TGTGCCAGCAGCTTAGGCGGGGGAACCTACAATGAGCAGTTCTTC. The J gene is TRBJ2-1, the V gene TRBV11-2; 7 bases fit TRBD2. The CDR3 is made up of 15 amino acids. Trimming cost V 1 base and J 2 bases; bases outside gene matches: 2. The germline V gene encodes CDR1 SGHAT and CDR2 FQNNGV.

The CDR3 protein is CASSMILASTDTQYF. In DNA, the CDR3 is TGTGCCAGTAGTATGATTTTGGCTAGCACAGATACGCAGTATTTT. V usage is TRBV19 and J usage is TRBJ2-3; D is undetermined. CDR1 LNHDA and CDR2 SQIVND come from the germline V gene (reference sequence). Trimming removed 3 bases from V and 0 bases from J, with 10 bases in between. The CDR3 spans 15 residues.

The genes are TRBV4-3 and TRBJ2-1, with 14 positions matching TRBD2. The CDR3 consists of 19 residues. The germline gives CDR1 LGHNA, CDR2 YSLEER. Unmatched junction bases numbered 11, after V lost 4 bases and J lost 3 bases. The CDR3 DNA follows: TGCGCCAGCAGCCGAATGGGGACTAGCGGGAGCGTAGGCTACAATGAGCAGTTCTTC. It is translated as CASSRMGTSGSVGYNEQFF.

CDR3 amino acids: CASSPGSYEQYF. The CDR3 DNA reads as TGCGCCAGCAGCCCGGGCTCCTACGAGCAGTACTTC. This sequence joins TRBV5-1 and TRBJ2-7; D remains ambiguous. This CDR3 region has 12 residues. Germline CDR1 reads SGHRS; CDR2 reads YFSETQ. V dropped 4 bases and J dropped 0 bases, with 5 bases sitting between them.

This clone was observed a few times. The V gene is TRBV18, the J gene TRBJ1-3; D perhaps matches TRBD1 (5 bases). Germline loops: CDR1 KGHSH, CDR2 LQKENI. The CDR3 is made up of 14 amino acids. Trimming removed 2 bases from V and 2 bases from J, with 7 bases in between. Here the CDR3 DNA reads TGTGCCAGCTCACCATCCAGGGCTGGAAACACCATATATTTT. It encodes CASSPSRAGNTIYF.

The chain uses TRBV4-3 and TRBJ1-1; D is undetermined. Per the germline V gene, CDR1 is LGHNA and CDR2 is YSLEER. This CDR3 has 15 amino acids. The V gene lost 1 base and the J gene lost 5 bases, with 14 bases spanning the gap. CDR3 sequence reads: CASSQGAGLVTEAFF. Here the CDR3 DNA reads TGCGCCAGCAGCCAAGGCGCGGGGTTGGTAACTGAAGCTTTCTTT.

This clone was recorded a few times. The rearrangement joins TRBV4-1 to TRBJ2-7; 7 bases are a match to TRBD1. This CDR3 has 14 residues. In germline, CDR1 is MGHRA, CDR2 YSYEKL. V trimming: 1 base; J trimming: 3 bases; junction bases outside the gene matches: 3. CDR3 nucleotide sequence: TGCGCCAGCAGCCAAGTCGGACAGGTCTACGAGCAGTACTTC. It translates to CASSQVGQVYEQYF.

The chain recombines TRBV4-2 with TRBJ2-3; 8 nucleotides line up with TRBD2. Per germline, CDR1 LGHNA and CDR2 YNFKEQ. V gave up 3 bases and J gave up 6 bases; unmatched junction bases: 11. This CDR3 spans 16 amino acids. The CDR3 region is CASSHSGLGNLDTQYF. Written as DNA, the CDR3 is TGTGCCAGCAGCCACTCGGGACTAGGCAACCTTGATACGCAGTATTTT.